Given below is one TCR beta chain in context. MiXCR was run by TCRdb on the RT-PCR reads, yielding one entry per CDR3 protein. The table has about 410,000 distinct CDR3 sequences, about a sixth seen once; the top ten hold 6.5% to 7.5%. The CDR3 totals 10 residues. Germline CDR1 MNHEY, CDR2 SVGEGT. This record belongs to a study of patients and donors after allogeneic stem cell transplantation. The chain has TRBV6-2 or TRBV6-3 and TRBJ1-1; D uncertain. The TCR originated in a human donor who was either an allogeneic HSCT recipient or a stem cell or donor lymphocyte infusion donor (not recorded which). It is not recorded whose cells these are; they may come from a transplant donor. The sequenced sample was blood, either unsorted or a sorted T cell fraction (not recorded which). The CDR3 nucleotides are TGTTCCTCGGGTAACACTGAAGCTTTCTTT. The encoded protein is CSSGNTEAFF.